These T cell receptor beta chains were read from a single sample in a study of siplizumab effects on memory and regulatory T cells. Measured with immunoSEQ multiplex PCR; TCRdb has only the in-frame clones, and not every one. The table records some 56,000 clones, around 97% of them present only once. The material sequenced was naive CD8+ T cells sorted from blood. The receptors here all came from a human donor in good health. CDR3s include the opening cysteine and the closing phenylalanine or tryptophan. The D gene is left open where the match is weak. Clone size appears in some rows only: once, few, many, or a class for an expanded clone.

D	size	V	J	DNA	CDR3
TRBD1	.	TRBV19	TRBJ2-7	TGTGCCAGTAGAAAACAGGACAGGACCAACTACGAGCAGTACTTC	CASRKQDRTNYEQYF
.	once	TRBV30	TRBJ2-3	TGTGCCTGGAGTGCGGGTACAGATACGCAGTATTTT	CAWSAGTDTQYF
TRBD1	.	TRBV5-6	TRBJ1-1	TGTGCCAGCAGCTGGCAGACAGGGATCACTGAAGCTTTCTTT	CASSWQTGITEAFF
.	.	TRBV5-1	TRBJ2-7	TGCGCCAGCAGCTTGAGGGGTACGGTCCCCTACGAGCAGTACTTC	CASSLRGTVPYEQYF
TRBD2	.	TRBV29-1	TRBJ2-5	TGCAGCGTCTGCTACCGACTAGCGGGACCGCAAGAGACCCAGTACTTC	CSVCYRLAGPQETQYF
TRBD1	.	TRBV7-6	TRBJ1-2	TGTGCCAGCAGTTCGGACAGGGGGGACGGCTACACCTTC	CASSSDRGDGYTF
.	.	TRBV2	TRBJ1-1	TGTGCCAGCAGTGACAGGCACCGTGAAGCTTTCTTT	CASSDRHREAFF
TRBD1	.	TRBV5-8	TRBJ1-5	TGTGCCAGCAGCGGGGACAGGGTTGATCAGCCCCAGCATTTT	CASSGDRVDQPQHF
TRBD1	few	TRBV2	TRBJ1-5	TGTGCCAGCAGTCGGACAGGGGGCGTGAGTCAGCCCCAGCATTTT	CASSRTGGVSQPQHF
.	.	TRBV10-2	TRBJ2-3	TGCGCCAGCAGTGTAATAGTCGGGGATACGCAGTATTTT	CASSVIVGDTQYF
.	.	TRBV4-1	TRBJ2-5	TGCGCCAGCAGCCAAGGGACAGTTCCGGTTGGGGAGACCCAGTACTTC	CASSQGTVPVGETQYF
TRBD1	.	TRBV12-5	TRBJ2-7	TGTGCTAGTGCAGAGGGACAGGGGTTCTACGAGCAGTACTTC	CASAEGQGFYEQYF
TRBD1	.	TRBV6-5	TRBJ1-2	TGTGCCAGCAGCGCCGGGACAGGGGGCCCGGGGGGCTACACCTTC	CASSAGTGGPGGYTF
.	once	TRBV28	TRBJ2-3	TGTGCCAGCAGTTTTGGGGGTGTGGGTACGCAGTATTTT	CASSFGGVGTQYF
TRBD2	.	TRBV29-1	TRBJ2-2	TGCAGCGTCCGGGGACTAGCGGGAGTTTCCGGGGAGCTGTTTTTT	CSVRGLAGVSGELFF
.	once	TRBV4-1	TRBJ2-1	TGCGCCAGCACAGGTTTCAGCGACTCCTACAATGAGCAGTTCTTC	CASTGFSDSYNEQFF
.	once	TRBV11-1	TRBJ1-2	TGTGCCAGCAGCTTCGAGGCAACAGGGATTCTCTATGGCTACACCTTC	CASSFEATGILYGYTF
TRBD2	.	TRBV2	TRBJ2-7	TGTGCCAGCAGAGAGACCGGGACTAGCGAGTGGTACTTC	CASRETGTSEWYF
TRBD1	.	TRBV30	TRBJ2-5	TGTGCCTGGAGTGATACAGGGGGCTTCGGGGAGACCCAGTACTTC	CAWSDTGGFGETQYF
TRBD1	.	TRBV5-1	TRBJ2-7	TGCGCCAGCAGACCACCGGGACAGAGGCTCTACGAGCAGTACTTC	CASRPPGQRLYEQYF
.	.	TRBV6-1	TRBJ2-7	TGTGCCAGCAGTGATCGACAGCACAGCGAGCAGTACTTC	CASSDRQHSEQYF
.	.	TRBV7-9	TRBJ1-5	TGTGCCAGCAGCATAGCAGGGGTTGATCAGCCCCAGCATTTT	CASSIAGVDQPQHF
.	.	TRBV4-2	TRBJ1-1	TGTGCCAGCAGCCAAGATTGGGTCGGGATGGGCTGGACTGAAGCTTTCTTT	CASSQDWVGMGWTEAFF
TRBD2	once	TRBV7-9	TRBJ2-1	TGTGCCAGCAGCTTATCTAGCGGGAGTTATGACAATGAGCAGTTCTTC	CASSLSSGSYDNEQFF
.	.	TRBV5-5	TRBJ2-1	TGTGCCAGCAGCGCTGGGGCGGGTCACAATGAGCAGTTCTTC	CASSAGAGHNEQFF
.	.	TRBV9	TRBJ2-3	TGTGCCAGCACCGCCACGACGTCTGGTACGCAGTATTTT	CASTATTSGTQYF
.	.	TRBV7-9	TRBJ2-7	TGTGCCAGCAGCTTAGAGGGCTCTGACGGGCAGTACTTC	CASSLEGSDGQYF
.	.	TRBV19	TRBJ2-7	TGTGCCAGTAGTTTGAGCGGGTTATCCTACGAGCAGTACTTC	CASSLSGLSYEQYF
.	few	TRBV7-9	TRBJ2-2	TGTGCCAGTACTTATGGGCAGGGTGGCACCGGGGAGCTGTTTTTT	CASTYGQGGTGELFF
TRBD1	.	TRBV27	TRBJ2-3	TGTGCCAGCAGTTCGAGGGACAGCTACACAGATACGCAGTATTTT	CASSSRDSYTDTQYF
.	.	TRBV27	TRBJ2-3	TGTGCCAGCAGTTTCCTAGAAAGCACAGATACGCAGTATTTT	CASSFLESTDTQYF
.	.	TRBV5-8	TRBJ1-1	TGTGCCAGCAGCTTGGGTCCGGAGACTGAAGCTTTCTTT	CASSLGPETEAFF
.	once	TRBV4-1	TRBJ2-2	TGCGCCAGCAGCCAGGGCGGGGAGCTGTTTTTT	CASSQGGELFF
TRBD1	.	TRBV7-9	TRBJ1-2	TGTGCCAGCAGCTGGGACAGGGGGCATGGCTACACCTTC	CASSWDRGHGYTF
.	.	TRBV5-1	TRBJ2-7	TGCGCCAGCAGCTTGCCCGGGACGGGATCCTACGAGCAGTACTTC	CASSLPGTGSYEQYF
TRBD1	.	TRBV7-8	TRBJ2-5	TGTGCCAGCAGCTTAGCTTGGGACAGGCAAGAGACCCAGTACTTC	CASSLAWDRQETQYF
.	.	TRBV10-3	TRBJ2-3	TGTGCCATCAGTGAAGGAGGCCGACTTAGCACAGATACGCAGTATTTT	CAISEGGRLSTDTQYF
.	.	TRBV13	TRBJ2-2	TGTGCCAGCAGCTTAGGGGGCGCCACCGGGGAGCTGTTTTTT	CASSLGGATGELFF
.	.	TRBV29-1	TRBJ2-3	TGCAGCGTTTTTCCCCAGGGCACAGATACGCAGTATTTT	CSVFPQGTDTQYF
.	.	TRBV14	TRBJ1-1	TGTGCCAGCAGCCTGCTTGGGCTAGCTGAAGCTTTCTTT	CASSLLGLAEAFF
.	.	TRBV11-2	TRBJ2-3	TGTGCCAGCAGCTCTACATATAGCGGAGGCACAGATACGCAGTATTTT	CASSSTYSGGTDTQYF
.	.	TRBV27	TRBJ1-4	TGTGCCAGCAGTTTAAGTCCAGGGAGTAATGAAAAACTGTTTTTT	CASSLSPGSNEKLFF
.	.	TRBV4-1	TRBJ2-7	TGCGCCAGCAGCCAAGCCATGACTAGGCTTGGCGAGCAGTACTTC	CASSQAMTRLGEQYF
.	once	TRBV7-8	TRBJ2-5	TGTGCCAGCAGACTAGCAGGAGGCCAAGAGACCCAGTACTTC	CASRLAGGQETQYF
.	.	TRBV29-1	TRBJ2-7	TGCAGCGTTGCGGGTCTCTCAGGGGCTTACGAGCAGTACTTC	CSVAGLSGAYEQYF
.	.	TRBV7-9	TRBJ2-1	TGTGCCAGCAGCCCACAAGGGCAGCTCAATGAGCAGTTCTTC	CASSPQGQLNEQFF
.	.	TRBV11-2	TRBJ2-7	TGTGCCAGCAGCTTAGGCCTACAAGAGCAGTACTTC	CASSLGLQEQYF
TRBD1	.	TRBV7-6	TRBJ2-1	TGTGCCAGCAGCCTACCGGGACAGGGCCACAATGAGCAGTTCTTC	CASSLPGQGHNEQFF
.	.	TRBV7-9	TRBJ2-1	TGTGCCAGCAGCTTAGTCCCAAGCTCCTACAATGAGCAGTTCTTC	CASSLVPSSYNEQFF
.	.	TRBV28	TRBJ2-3	TGTGCCAGCAGTCCCACTGCTAGCACAGATACGCAGTATTTT	CASSPTASTDTQYF
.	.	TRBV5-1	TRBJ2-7	TGCGCCAGCAGCTTGGGGTCGGTTTACGAGCAGTACTTC	CASSLGSVYEQYF
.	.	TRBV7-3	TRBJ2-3	TGTGCCAGCAGCTCGTTAAGCACAGATACGCAGTATTTT	CASSSLSTDTQYF
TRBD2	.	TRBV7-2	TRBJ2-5	TGTGCCAGCAGCTCGACTAGCGGGAGGATCTCCCCATCGGGTGAGACCCAGTACTTC	CASSSTSGRISPSGETQYF
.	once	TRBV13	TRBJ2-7	TGTGCCAGCAGCCCCCAGGGGGGGGCGGCGTACTCCTACGAGCAGTACTTC	CASSPQGGAAYSYEQYF
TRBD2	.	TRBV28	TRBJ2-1	TGTGCCAGCAGTCCGCGGACTAGCGGAAACTACAATGAGCAGTTCTTC	CASSPRTSGNYNEQFF
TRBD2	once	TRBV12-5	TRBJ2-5	TGTGCTAGTGGTTTGGTCGGGGGAGGGGAAGAGACCCAGTACTTC	CASGLVGGGEETQYF
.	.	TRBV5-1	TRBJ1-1	TGCGCCAGCAGCTCGGGGGACGGGAACACTGAAGCTTTCTTT	CASSSGDGNTEAFF
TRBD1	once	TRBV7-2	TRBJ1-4	TGTGCCAGCAGCTTAGCCACAGGGGCAACTAATGAAAAACTGTTTTTT	CASSLATGATNEKLFF
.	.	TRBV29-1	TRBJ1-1	TGCAGCGTCCTTTCAGAGGACACTGAAGCTTTCTTT	CSVLSEDTEAFF
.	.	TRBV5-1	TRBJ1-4	TGCGCCAGCAGCCTATGGGGGAGCAATGAAAAACTGTTTTTT	CASSLWGSNEKLFF